This TCR beta chain derives from a study of glioma-infiltrating T cells after dendritic cell vaccination. CDR1 and CDR2 from the germline V gene are SGHAT and FQNNGV. The length of the CDR3 is 14 residues. The trim removed 5 bases at V and 10 bases at J, leaving 13 bases unmatched. The table came from immunoSEQ multiplex PCR; TCRdb's copy has only in-frame clones and leaves some out. The sample contains approximately 100,000 clones, roughly 79% of which appear only once. This chain uses TRBV11-2 with TRBJ1-2, with 7 bases aligning to TRBD1. The sample consisted of blood, taken before dendritic cell vaccination. This TCR came from a human donor with glioblastoma. This CDR3 is CASSRIRDSLAYTF. In DNA, the CDR3 is TGTGCCAGCAGCCGAATCCGGGACAGTTTAGCCTACACCTTC.